One and the same sample provided the 20 T cell receptor beta chains below, sequenced in a study of response to subunit inactivated influenza vaccine (dated by TCRdb to 2017 to 2018). Library preparation employed RT-PCR. These reads were obtained on an Illumina HiSeq 2500. TCRdb ran its own pipeline on the public reads, namely fastp trimming at Q25 and MiXCR clone calling, and kept in-frame beta chains. Each CDR3 protein gets just one entry, which takes the most common genes and DNA from the rows behind it. The table for this sample lists under 500,000 distinct CDR3 sequences; approximately 10% of them were counted only once. Clones ranked in the top ten supply 9.5% to 15% of the sample. Reading the label with the study, this specimen's time point is: around 47 days after influenza vaccine administration. Sequenced material: PBMCs from blood, taken 40 to 50 days after vaccination. These receptors all stem from a man between 45 and 60 years old who received an inactivated influenza vaccine. Donor details come from another sample of the same person, matched by shared clones.

Ten or more counts support this clonotype. The chain is built from TRBV15 and TRBJ2-1; TRBD1 matches at 8 bases. CDR3 length: 15 amino acids. From germline, CDR1 is LNHNV and CDR2 YYDKDF (reference sequence). The junction had 5 bases not matched to a gene; V was cut back by 2 bases and J by 5 bases. The CDR3 bases are TGTGCCACCAGCAGAACCATGACAGGGGACAATGAGCAGTTCTTC. This gives the protein CATSRTMTGDNEQFF. The full variable domain, rest sourced from reference TRBV15 and TRBJ2-1, is DAMVIQNPRYQVTQFGKPVTLSCSQTLNHNVMYWYQQKSSQAPKLLFHYYDKDFNNEADTPDNFQSRRPNTSFCFLDIRSPGLGDTAMYLCATSRTMTGDNEQFFGPGTRLTVL.

The V call is TRBV20-1, the J call TRBJ1-1, with no clear D. The CDR3 is 15 amino acids. In germline, CDR1 is DFQATT, CDR2 SNEGSKA (reference sequence). The V and J ends lost 3 bases and 1 base respectively, with 15 bases between them. In DNA, the CDR3 is TGCAGTGCTAGTAACGCAGATATCGGGAACACTGAAGCTTTCTTT. Amino acid sequence: CSASNADIGNTEAFF.

There are a few counts of this clonotype. This chain links TRBV10-3 with TRBJ1-2; maybe TRBD1 (5 bases). The CDR3 length is 13 residues. The germline V gene encodes CDR1 ENHRY and CDR2 SYGVKD. The V and J ends lost 5 bases and 2 bases respectively, with 9 bases between them. The CDR3, as DNA: TGTGCCATCAGTAAGGACACAAACTATGGCTACACCTTC. It is translated as CAISKDTNYGYTF.

This clonotype has just a few counts. This chain joins TRBV29-1 and TRBJ2-1, with D perhaps TRBD1 (5 bases). Per the germline V gene, CDR1 is SQVTM and CDR2 is ANQGSEA. This CDR3 is built from 11 residues. V was shortened by 2 bases and J by 6 bases, with 5 bases between the two germline ends. CDR3 sequence (DNA): TGCAGCGTTGAACAGGGCAATGAGCAGTTCTTC. Amino acid sequence: CSVEQGNEQFF.

The chain uses TRBV20-1 and TRBJ2-5; D is undetermined. The CDR3 is made up of 13 amino acids. The germline V gene has CDR1 DFQATT and CDR2 SNEGSKA (reference sequence). The CDR3 here is CHPGRQGKETQYF. Here the CDR3 DNA reads TGCCACCCCGGCAGACAAGGAAAAGAGACCCAGTACTTC.

This clonotype occurred a few times. The chain recombines TRBV7-2 with TRBJ2-1, with 7 bases matching TRBD2. Looked up from germline, CDR1 is SGHTA and CDR2 is FQGNSA. J was trimmed by 3 bases and V by 5 bases; bases with no gene match: 13. This CDR3 is built from 17 residues. CDR3 bases: TGTGCCAGCAGCATAGGCGGTGGCGGGAGTTTCTACAATGAGCAGTTCTTC. Residues: CASSIGGGGSFYNEQFF.

This clonotype came up a few times. This chain joins TRBV4-1 and TRBJ2-3; 11 bases agree with TRBD2. The CDR3 runs to 17 residues. Trimming took 3 bases from V and 2 from J; bases not matched to a gene: 7. CDR1 MGHRA and CDR2 YSYEKL come from the germline V gene. The CDR3 reads CASSHQLAGAPTDTQYF. The CDR3 DNA sequence: TGCGCCAGCAGCCACCAACTAGCGGGGGCCCCCACAGATACGCAGTATTTT.

V and J are TRBV10-3 and TRBJ2-1; D unclear. This CDR3 region has 14 residues. Germline-derived CDR1 and CDR2 are ENHRY and SYGVKD. Trimming removed 3 bases at V and 0 bases at J, with 6 bases between. Here the CDR3 DNA reads TGTGCCATCAGTGAAGGATCCTCCTACAATGAGCAGTTCTTC. This sequence encodes CAISEGSSYNEQFF.

Only a few counts were recorded for this clonotype. J is TRBJ2-1 and V is TRBV7-2, with D possibly being TRBD1 (6 bases). CDR3 length equals 16 residues. The V end was cut by 3 bases, the J end by 0 bases, with 12 bases between. The germline V gene encodes CDR1 SGHTA and CDR2 FQGNSA. The CDR3 here is CASSFQDSRSYNEQFF. Here the CDR3 DNA reads TGTGCCAGCAGCTTCCAGGACAGCCGCTCCTACAATGAGCAGTTCTTC.

This clonotype was seen only a few times. The chain recombines TRBV7-9 with TRBJ2-1, with D hard to call. The germline V gene has CDR1 SEHNR and CDR2 FQNEAQ (reference sequence). This CDR3 has 14 residues. V shed 5 bases and J shed 1 base, with 9 bases lying between them. This CDR3 reads CASSPPVSYNEQFF. The CDR3 DNA sequence: TGTGCCAGCAGCCCACCCGTGTCCTACAATGAGCAGTTCTTC.

The sample holds a few counts of this clonotype. J is TRBJ1-6 and V is TRBV2; the D gene is possibly TRBD1 (6 bases). The CDR3 contains 15 residues. Deletions cut 6 bases from V and 5 bases from J, with 14 bases between. Germline-derived CDR1 and CDR2 are SNHLY and FYNNEI. CDR3: CASRTGTSHNSPLHF. CDR3 bases: TGTGCCAGCAGAACCGGGACATCTCATAATTCACCCCTCCACTTT. The full variable domain, with the rest looked up from reference TRBV2 and TRBJ1-6, is EPEVTQTPSHQVTQMGQEVILRCVPISNHLYFYWYRQILGQKVEFLVSFYNNEISEKSEIFDDQFSVERPDGSNFTLKIRSTKLEDSAMYFCASRTGTSHNSPLHFGNGTRLTVT.

This clonotype came up a few times. The CDR3 DNA sequence: TGTGCCAGCAGCCGTCGGGGGGAGTCACCCCTCCACTTT. Translation: CASSRRGESPLHF. The chain has TRBV12-3 or TRBV12-4 and TRBJ1-6, with D possibly TRBD1 on 5 matching bases. The CDR3 runs to 13 residues. Trimming pared 6 bases from V and 10 bases from J, leaving 13 bases between.

Points on this clonotype: An end of the junction does not agree with germline; a read error may underlie this. The CDR3: CASSQEGGGFETQYF. The CDR3 region has the DNA TGTGCCAGTAGCCAAGAGGGCGGGGGCTTTGAGACCCAGTACTTC. The chain links TRBV3-1 to TRBJ2-5, with a weak D call TRBD2 (7 bases). CDR1 is LGHDT and CDR2 is YNNKEL in the germline V gene (reference sequence). The CDR3 length is 15 residues.

This clonotype came up many times. The J gene is TRBJ2-2, the V gene TRBV3-1; D unresolved. The CDR3 consists of 15 residues. Germline V gene data show CDR1 as LGHDT and CDR2 as YNNKEL (reference sequence). V lost 4 bases and J 2 bases, leaving 11 bases between the germline ends. The CDR3 reads CASSPRTVNTGELFF. DNA for the CDR3: TGTGCCAGCAGCCCCCGGACCGTTAACACCGGGGAGCTGTTTTTT.

The chain is built from TRBV6-1 and TRBJ2-7, with TRBD1 matching 7 bases. This CDR3 comprises 15 residues. The germline gives CDR1 MNHNS, CDR2 SASEGT. The trim removed 5 bases at V and 0 bases at J, leaving 7 bases unmatched. CDR3 in DNA: TGTGCCAGCAGTACCTCAGGGGGAAGCTCCTACGAGCAGTACTTC. Translation: CASSTSGGSSYEQYF.

The chain is built from TRBV7-2 and TRBJ2-7, with D unclear. The CDR3 loop spans 15 amino acids. V lost 1 base to trimming and J lost 2 bases, with 12 bases between them. Looked up from germline, CDR1 is SGHTA and CDR2 is FQGNSA. The DNA for the CDR3 is TGTGCCAGCAGCTTAGAAGTCTCCACTGCCTACGAGCAGTACTTC. Amino acids: CASSLEVSTAYEQYF.

This clonotype was picked up a small number of times. The chain carries TRBV7-3 and TRBJ2-5, with 7 bases identical to TRBD2. The CDR3 loop spans 15 amino acids. Per the germline V gene, CDR1 is SGHTA and CDR2 is FQGTGA. V gave up 0 bases and J gave up 3 bases; unmatched junction bases: 4. CDR3 sequence (DNA): TGTGCCAGCAGCTTAACTAACCTAGCGGAAGAGACCCAGTACTTC. Its translation: CASSLTNLAEETQYF. Combining the CDR3 with reference TRBV7-3 and TRBJ2-5 gives the whole variable domain GAGVSQTPSNKVTEKGKYVELRCDPISGHTALYWYRQSLGQGPEFLIYFQGTGAADDSGLPNDRFFAVRPEGSVSTLKIQRTERGDSAVYLCASSLTNLAEETQYFGPGTRLLVL.

This clonotype was seen a handful of times. The genes are TRBV12-3 or TRBV12-4 and TRBJ1-5; TRBD1 matches 8 bases. V shed 6 bases and J 0 bases; nucleotides not matched to a gene: 13. This CDR3 comprises 18 residues. The CDR3 bases are TGTGCCAGCAGGGCCGGGACAGGCGGATTTTATAGCAATCAGCCCCAGCATTTT. Protein sequence: CASRAGTGGFYSNQPQHF.

The chain carries TRBV27 and TRBJ2-7, with D possibly being TRBD1 or TRBD2 (5 bases each). The CDR3 has 13 residues. The germline CDR1 and CDR2 sequences are MNHEY and SMNVEV (reference sequence). V shed 5 bases and J shed 4 bases, with 12 bases lying between them. CDR3 in DNA: TGTGCCAGCAGTCCGGGACGTAATTACGAGCAGTACTTC. Translated, it gives CASSPGRNYEQYF.

This clonotype was detected ten times or more. In nucleotides, the CDR3 is TGTGCCAGCAGTTACGGGGTCACAGATACGCAGTATTTT. As protein: CASSYGVTDTQYF. The rearrangement joins TRBV6-5 to TRBJ2-3; D gene ambiguous. CDR1 is MNHEY and CDR2 is SVGAGI in the germline V gene. The V gene lost 2 bases and the J gene lost 2 bases, with 5 bases spanning the gap. The CDR3 totals 13 residues.